This T cell receptor (beta chain) was captured by sequencing in a study of cytomegalovirus exposure and HLA in healthy donors. The study's findings and limits: Other equally common chains were less clonally expanded than HLA-associated TCR beta chains, a later analysis showed. Many donors shared some public TCRs, even though most TCR sequences were rare.

To note about this clone: Antigen: not known.

Vbeta (60) and Jbeta (13) primers were used in the PCR. The data were produced by immunoSEQ multiplex PCR, yet TCRdb's version contains in-frame clones alone and is incomplete. The sample records about 100,000 clones, 60% to 80% being singletons. CDR1 and CDR2 from the germline V gene are SGHAT and FQDESV (reference sequence). Unmatched junction bases numbered 3, after V lost 6 bases and J lost 6 bases. The CDR3 contains 14 residues. The TCR sequence derives from a woman aged 55-70 years in good health and CMV-seropositive. The chain recombines TRBV11-1 with TRBJ2-2; 11 bases are a match to TRBD1. The sample comprised PBMCs. The CDR3, as DNA: TGTGCCAGCAGTTGGGGACAGGGGGCCGGGGAGCTGTTTTTT. Its translation: CASSWGQGAGELFF.